These T cell receptor beta chains were read from a single sample in a study of metastatic and nonmetastatic thyroid tumors. MiXCR re-clonotyped the PCR reads for TCRdb. The profile shows 15,000 to 25,000 clones, 35% to 40% of them singletons. Sequenced material: tumor tissue. The source of these receptors is a female donor with papillary thyroid cancer or a benign thyroid nodule (not recorded which). Some clones in this sample may be carry-over from other donors' samples. The CDR3 runs from the conserved cysteine through the conserved F or W.

CAWSVRTAGYTF,12,TRBV30,TRBJ1-2
CASSGRDTGELFF,13,TRBV19,TRBJ2-2
CASSQSVAAPYNEQFF,16,TRBV11-2,TRBJ2-1
CASSTGEDTQYF,12,TRBV27,TRBJ2-3
CASSSSPGTGNGYTF,15,TRBV19,TRBJ1-2
CASSLTSGLHYNEQFF,16,TRBV7-6,TRBJ2-1
CASSLTGGLSEGYTF,15,TRBV16,TRBJ1-2
CASSQGLAGDNEQFF,15,TRBV4-1,TRBJ2-1
CASSSLGGDYNEQFF,15,TRBV6-4,TRBJ2-1
CASSGRGLWGYTF,13,TRBV28,TRBJ1-2
CASSLGAGYLYEQYF,15,TRBV11-2,TRBJ2-7
CASSPMNTEAFF,12,TRBV12-3/TRBV12-4,TRBJ1-1
CASSLDPNYGYTF,13,TRBV7-3,TRBJ1-2
CASSVNSASLYGYTF,15,TRBV9,TRBJ1-2
CASSFHGRDSSGANVLTF,18,TRBV7-8,TRBJ2-6
CASSLRPGRTVGNEQFF,17,TRBV7-3,TRBJ2-1
CSARVPWGQGAGGYTF,16,TRBV20-1,TRBJ1-2
CASSSAGYTEAFF,13,TRBV6-5,TRBJ1-1
CASSQRREGYTF,12,TRBV12-3/TRBV12-4,TRBJ1-2
CASSSRLAGGTDTQYF,16,TRBV27,TRBJ2-3
CASSLAFLSTQYF,13,TRBV12-3/TRBV12-4,TRBJ2-3
CASTLQTTGENTEAFF,16,TRBV11-2,TRBJ1-1
CAWSGPAQGSYNSPLHF,17,TRBV30,TRBJ1-6
CASSPPPGSSYNEQFF,16,TRBV6-1,TRBJ2-1
CSASTGQGGGGYTF,14,TRBV20-1,TRBJ1-2
CASLQGISNQPQHF,14,TRBV6-1,TRBJ1-5
CASSLAGRSSYNSPLHF,17,TRBV5-6,TRBJ1-6
CASSRTSGTGELFF,14,TRBV7-3,TRBJ2-2
CASSLSGNKNTEAFF,15,TRBV5-1,TRBJ1-1